The clone carrying this T cell receptor beta chain was found many times. TCRdb independently ran MiXCR on the RACE reads; one entry per CDR3 protein. Of 190,000 or so distinct CDR3 sequences in the sample, 20% to 25% were seen once. The CDR3 has 13 amino acids. CDR1 and CDR2 from the germline V gene are MNHNS and SASEGT. Between the trimmed V and J ends, which lost 3 bases and 11 bases, there was a span of 14 bases. Time point denoted: patch test 3, about 24 weeks after DPC sensitization. Indicated treatment: therapeutic diphenylcyclopropenone sensitization with weekly scalp DPC. These data come from a study of human T cells and chemical hapten exposure.

This clonotype originated in a woman in her thirties or forties with alopecia areata. Some clones in this sample may be carry-over from other donors' samples. V is TRBV6-1 and J is TRBJ1-5, with D possibly matching TRBD1 (6 bases). This specimen consisted of whole blood, obtained in connection with sensitization to the hapten diphenylcyclopropenone (DPC). The DNA for the CDR3 is TGTGCCAGCAGTGACCAGGGGTTCGAGTCCCAGCATTTT. This translates into CASSDQGFESQHF.